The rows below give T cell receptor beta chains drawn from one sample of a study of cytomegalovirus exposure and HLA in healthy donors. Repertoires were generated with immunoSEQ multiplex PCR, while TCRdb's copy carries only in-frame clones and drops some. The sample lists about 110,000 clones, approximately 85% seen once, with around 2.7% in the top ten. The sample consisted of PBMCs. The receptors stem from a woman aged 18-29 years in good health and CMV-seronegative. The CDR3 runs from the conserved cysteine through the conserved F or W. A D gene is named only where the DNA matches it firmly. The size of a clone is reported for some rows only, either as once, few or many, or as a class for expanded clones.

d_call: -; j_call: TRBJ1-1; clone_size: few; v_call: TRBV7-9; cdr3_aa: CASSLTWELNTEAFF; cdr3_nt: TGTGCCAGCAGCTTAACTTGGGAGTTGAACACTGAAGCTTTCTTT
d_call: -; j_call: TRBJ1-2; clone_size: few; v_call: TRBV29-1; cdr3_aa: CSVGARGNYGYTF; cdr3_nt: TGCAGCGTTGGTGCCAGGGGTAACTATGGCTACACCTTC
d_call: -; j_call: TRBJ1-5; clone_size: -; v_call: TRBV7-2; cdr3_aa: CASRPLRVRQPQHF; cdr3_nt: TGTGCCAGCAGACCCCTGAGGGTTAGGCAGCCCCAGCATTTT
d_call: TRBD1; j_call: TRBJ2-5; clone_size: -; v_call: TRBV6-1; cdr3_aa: CASSGQGSLQETQYF; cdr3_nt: TGTGCCAGCAGTGGACAGGGTAGCCTTCAAGAGACCCAGTACTTC
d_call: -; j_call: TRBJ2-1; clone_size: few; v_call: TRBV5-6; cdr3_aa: CASSPEGYPDNEQFF; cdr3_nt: TGTGCCAGCAGCCCTGAGGGCTACCCGGACAATGAGCAGTTCTTC
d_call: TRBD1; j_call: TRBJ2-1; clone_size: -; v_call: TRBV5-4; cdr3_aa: CASRAGQGDNEQFF; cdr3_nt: TGTGCCAGCAGGGCGGGACAGGGGGACAATGAGCAGTTCTTC
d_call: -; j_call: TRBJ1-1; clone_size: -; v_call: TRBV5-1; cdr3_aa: CASSSGAGVVSTEAFF; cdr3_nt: TGCGCCAGCAGCTCGGGAGCGGGGGTTGTCAGCACTGAAGCTTTCTTT
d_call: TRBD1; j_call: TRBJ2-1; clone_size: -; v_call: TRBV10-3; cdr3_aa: CAISNTGGSYNEQFF; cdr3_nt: TGTGCCATCAGTAACACAGGGGGATCCTACAATGAGCAGTTCTTC
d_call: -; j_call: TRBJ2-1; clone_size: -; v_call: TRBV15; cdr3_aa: CATSRVRDRSNEQFF; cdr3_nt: TGTGCCACCAGCAGAGTCAGGGATCGTAGCAATGAGCAGTTCTTC
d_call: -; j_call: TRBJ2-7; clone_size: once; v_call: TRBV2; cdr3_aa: CASSEDYPVLYEQYF; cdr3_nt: TGTGCCAGCAGTGAAGACTATCCAGTCCTTTACGAGCAGTACTTC
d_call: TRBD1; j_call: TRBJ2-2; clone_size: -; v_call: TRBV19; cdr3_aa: CAILDRATGELFF; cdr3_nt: TGTGCCATTCTGGACAGGGCCACCGGGGAGCTGTTTTTT
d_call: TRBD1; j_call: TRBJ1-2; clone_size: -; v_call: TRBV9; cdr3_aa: CASSSWDRGLGYTF; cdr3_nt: TGTGCCAGCAGCTCCTGGGACAGGGGGCTTGGCTACACCTTC
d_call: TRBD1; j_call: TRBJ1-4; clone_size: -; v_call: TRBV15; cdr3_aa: CATSRSYPDRGEKLFF; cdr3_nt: TGTGCCACCAGCAGATCCTACCCCGACAGGGGAGAAAAACTGTTTTTT
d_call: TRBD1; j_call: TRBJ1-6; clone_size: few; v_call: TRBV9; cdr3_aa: CASSVSGQIYSPLHF; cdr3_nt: TGTGCCAGCAGCGTCTCGGGACAGATTTATTCACCCCTCCACTTT
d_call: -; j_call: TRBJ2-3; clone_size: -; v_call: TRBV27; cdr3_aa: CASSLNPYTQYF; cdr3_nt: TGTGCCAGCAGTTTAAATCCTTATACGCAGTATTTT
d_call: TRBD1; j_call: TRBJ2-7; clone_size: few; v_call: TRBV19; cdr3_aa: CASSRDRGSEQYF; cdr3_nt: TGTGCCAGTAGTCGGGACAGGGGTTCCGAGCAGTACTTC
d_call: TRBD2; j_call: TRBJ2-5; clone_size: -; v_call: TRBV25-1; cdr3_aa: CASSERGLAGAQETQYF; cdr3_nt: TGTGCCAGCAGTGAACGAGGACTAGCGGGGGCCCAAGAGACCCAGTACTTC
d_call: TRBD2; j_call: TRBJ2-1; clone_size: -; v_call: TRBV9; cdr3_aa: CASSSSGVISNEQFF; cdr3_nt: TGTGCCAGCAGCTCCAGCGGGGTGATCTCCAATGAGCAGTTCTTC
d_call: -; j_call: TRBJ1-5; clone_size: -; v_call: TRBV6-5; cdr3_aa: CASSYSRAANQPQHF; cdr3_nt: TGTGCCAGCAGTTACTCGAGGGCCGCCAATCAGCCCCAGCATTTT
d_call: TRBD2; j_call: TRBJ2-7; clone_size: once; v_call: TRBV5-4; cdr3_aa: CASSLESGGVYEQYF; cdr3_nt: TGTGCCAGCAGCTTGGAAAGCGGGGGAGTCTACGAGCAGTACTTC
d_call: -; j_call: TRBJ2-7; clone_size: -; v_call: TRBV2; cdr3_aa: CASSDREQYF; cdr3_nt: TGTGCCAGCAGCGACAGAGAGCAGTACTTC
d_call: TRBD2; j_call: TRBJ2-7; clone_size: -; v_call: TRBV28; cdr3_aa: CASSLAGEYEQYF; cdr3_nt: TGTGCCAGCAGTTTAGCGGGGGAGTACGAGCAGTACTTC
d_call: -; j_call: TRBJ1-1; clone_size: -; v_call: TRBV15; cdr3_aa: CATSRNREVDTEAFF; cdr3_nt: TGTGCCACCAGCAGAAACCGGGAGGTGGACACTGAAGCTTTCTTT
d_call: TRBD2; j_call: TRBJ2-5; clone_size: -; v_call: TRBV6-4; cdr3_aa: CASSDSGLAGDQETQYF; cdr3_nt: TGTGCCAGCAGTGACTCGGGCTTAGCGGGGGACCAAGAGACCCAGTACTTC
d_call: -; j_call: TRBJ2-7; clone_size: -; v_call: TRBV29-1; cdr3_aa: CSVRLSRDEQYF; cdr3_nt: TGCAGCGTGCGCTTGAGTAGAGACGAGCAGTACTTC
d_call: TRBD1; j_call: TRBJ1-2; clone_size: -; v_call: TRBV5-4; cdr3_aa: CASSPRWQGAFRVYGYTF; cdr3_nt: TGTGCCAGCAGCCCGCGCTGGCAGGGGGCATTTAGAGTGTATGGCTACACCTTC
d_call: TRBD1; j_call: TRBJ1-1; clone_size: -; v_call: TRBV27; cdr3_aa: CASRGQGGYTEAFF; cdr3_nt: TGTGCCAGCAGGGGACAGGGAGGATACACTGAAGCTTTCTTT
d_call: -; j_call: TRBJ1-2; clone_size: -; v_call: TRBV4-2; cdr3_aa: CASWASQDGYTF; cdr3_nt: TGTGCCAGCTGGGCCTCACAGGATGGCTACACCTTC
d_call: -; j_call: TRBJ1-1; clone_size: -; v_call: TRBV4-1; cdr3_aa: CASSNPTVNTEAFF; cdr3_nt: TGCGCCAGCAGCAATCCGACAGTGAACACTGAAGCTTTCTTT
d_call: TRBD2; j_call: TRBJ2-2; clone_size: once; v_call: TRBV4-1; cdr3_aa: CASSQVIAGYANTGELFF; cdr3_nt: TGCGCCAGCAGCCAAGTGATAGCGGGGTACGCGAACACCGGGGAGCTGTTTTTT
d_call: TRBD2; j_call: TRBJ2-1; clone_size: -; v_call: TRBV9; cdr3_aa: CASSALALTYNEQFF; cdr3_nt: TGTGCCAGCAGCGCACTAGCGCTTACCTACAATGAGCAGTTCTTC
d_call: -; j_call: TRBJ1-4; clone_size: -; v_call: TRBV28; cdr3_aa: CASSGGEKLFF; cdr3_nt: TGTGCCAGCAGTGGGGGCGAAAAACTGTTTTTT
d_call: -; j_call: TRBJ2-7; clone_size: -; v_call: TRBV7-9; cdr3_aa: CASSSGLTYEQYF; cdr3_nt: TGTGCCAGCAGCTCGGGACTCACCTACGAGCAGTACTTC
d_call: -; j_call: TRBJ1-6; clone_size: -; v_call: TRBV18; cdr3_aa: CASSPAGDSPLHF; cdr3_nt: TGTGCCAGCTCACCCGCCGGAGATTCACCCCTCCACTTT
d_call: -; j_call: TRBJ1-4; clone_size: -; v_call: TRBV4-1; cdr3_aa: CASSQVSFGEKLFF; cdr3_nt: TGCGCCAGCAGCCAAGTCTCATTCGGGGAAAAACTGTTTTTT
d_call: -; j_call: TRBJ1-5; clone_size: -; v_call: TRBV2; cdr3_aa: CASTREGHSNQPQHF; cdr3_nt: TGTGCCAGCACCAGGGAGGGACATAGCAATCAGCCCCAGCATTTT
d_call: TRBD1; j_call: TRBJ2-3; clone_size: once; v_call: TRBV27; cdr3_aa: CASSSVRGDRGTDTQYF; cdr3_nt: TGTGCCAGCAGTTCCGTACGTGGGGACAGGGGGACAGATACGCAGTATTTT
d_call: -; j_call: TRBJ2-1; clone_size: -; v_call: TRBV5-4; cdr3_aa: CASTIDFREQFF; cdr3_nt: TGTGCCAGTACCATAGATTTCCGTGAGCAGTTCTTC
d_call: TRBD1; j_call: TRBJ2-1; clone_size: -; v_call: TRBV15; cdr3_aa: CATGRDRGSYNEQFF; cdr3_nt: TGTGCCACCGGCCGGGACAGGGGCTCCTACAATGAGCAGTTCTTC
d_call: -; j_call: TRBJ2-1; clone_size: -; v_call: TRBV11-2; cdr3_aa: CASSLIGTVREEEQFF; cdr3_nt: TGTGCCAGCAGCTTAATTGGTACGGTTAGGGAGGAGGAGCAGTTCTTC
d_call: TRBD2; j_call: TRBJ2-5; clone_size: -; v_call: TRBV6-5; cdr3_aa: CASSLTSGGGWETQYF; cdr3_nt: TGTGCCAGCAGTTTGACTAGCGGGGGGGGATGGGAGACCCAGTACTTC
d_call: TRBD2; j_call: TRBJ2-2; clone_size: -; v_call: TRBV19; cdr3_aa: CASNPTSGVIGELFF; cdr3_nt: TGTGCCAGTAACCCGACTAGCGGGGTGATCGGGGAGCTGTTTTTT
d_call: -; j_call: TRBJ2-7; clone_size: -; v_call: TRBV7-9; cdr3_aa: CASSSEPGGLHEQYF; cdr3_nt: TGTGCCAGCAGCTCGGAACCCGGGGGTCTCCACGAGCAGTACTTC
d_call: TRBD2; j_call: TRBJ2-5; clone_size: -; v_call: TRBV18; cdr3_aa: CASSPNQLAGTQETQYF; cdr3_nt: TGTGCCAGCTCACCAAATCAACTAGCGGGGACCCAAGAGACCCAGTACTTC
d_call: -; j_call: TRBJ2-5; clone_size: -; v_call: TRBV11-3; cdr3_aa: CASSPGGLQETQYF; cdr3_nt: TGTGCCAGCAGCCCGGGGGGCCTCCAAGAGACCCAGTACTTC
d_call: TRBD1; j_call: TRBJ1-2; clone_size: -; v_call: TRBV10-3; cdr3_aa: CAISLTGGPNYGYTF; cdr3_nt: TGTGCCATCAGTCTGACAGGGGGCCCTAACTATGGCTACACCTTC
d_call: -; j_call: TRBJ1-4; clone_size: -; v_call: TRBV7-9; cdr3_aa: CASSSTGPENEKLFF; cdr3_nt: TGTGCCAGCAGCTCGACAGGACCGGAAAATGAAAAACTGTTTTTT
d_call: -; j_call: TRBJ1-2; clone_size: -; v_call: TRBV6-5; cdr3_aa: CASSYGGATYGYTF; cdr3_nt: TGTGCCAGCAGTTACGGGGGCGCCACCTATGGCTACACCTTC